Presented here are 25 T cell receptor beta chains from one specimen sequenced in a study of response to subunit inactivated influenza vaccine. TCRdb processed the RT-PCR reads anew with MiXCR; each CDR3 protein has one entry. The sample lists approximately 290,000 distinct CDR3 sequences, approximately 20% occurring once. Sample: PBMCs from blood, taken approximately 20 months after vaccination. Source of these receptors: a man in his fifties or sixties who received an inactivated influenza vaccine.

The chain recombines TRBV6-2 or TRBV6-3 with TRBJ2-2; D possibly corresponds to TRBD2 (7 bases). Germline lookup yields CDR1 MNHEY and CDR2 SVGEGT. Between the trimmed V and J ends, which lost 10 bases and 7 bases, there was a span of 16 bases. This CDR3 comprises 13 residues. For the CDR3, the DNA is TGTGCCATCTCAAAGGGGGGGCACGGGGAGCTGTTTTTT. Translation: CAISKGGHGELFF.

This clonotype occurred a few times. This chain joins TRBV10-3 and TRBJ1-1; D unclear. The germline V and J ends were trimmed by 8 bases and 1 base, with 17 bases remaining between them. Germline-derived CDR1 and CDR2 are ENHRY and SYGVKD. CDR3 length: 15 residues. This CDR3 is CAIGSQVHPNTEAFF. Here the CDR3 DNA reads TGTGCCATCGGGTCTCAGGTGCACCCGAACACTGAAGCTTTCTTT.

CDR3 bases: TGTGCCAGCAGCTTAGCCGCTAGCGGGGGTTTTGGTATCACAGATACGCAGTATTTT. It codes for CASSLAASGGFGITDTQYF. This chain connects TRBV7-6 to TRBJ2-3, with TRBD2 identical over 10 bases. The CDR3 extends over 19 amino acids. The V gene end was trimmed by 0 bases and the J gene end by 2 bases; junction bases not matched to a gene: 11. The germline gives CDR1 SGHVS, CDR2 FNYEAQ. Full variable domain (rest looked up from reference TRBV7-6 and TRBJ2-3): GAGVSQSPRYKVTKRGQDVALRCDPISGHVSLYWYRQALGQGPEFLTYFNYEAQQDKSGLPNDRFSAERPEGSISTLTIQRTEQRDSAMYRCASSLAASGGFGITDTQYFGPGTRLTVL.

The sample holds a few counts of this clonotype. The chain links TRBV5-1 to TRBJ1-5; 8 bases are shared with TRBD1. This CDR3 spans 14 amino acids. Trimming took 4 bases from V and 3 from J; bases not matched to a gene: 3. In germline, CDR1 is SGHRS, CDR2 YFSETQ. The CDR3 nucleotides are TGCGCCAGCAGCATGACAGGGGACAATCAGCCCCAGCATTTT. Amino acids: CASSMTGDNQPQHF.

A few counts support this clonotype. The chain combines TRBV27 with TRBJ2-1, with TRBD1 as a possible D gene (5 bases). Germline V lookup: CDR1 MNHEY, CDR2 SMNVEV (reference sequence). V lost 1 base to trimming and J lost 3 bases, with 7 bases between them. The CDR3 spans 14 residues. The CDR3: CASSLYDSYNEQFF. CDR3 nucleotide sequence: TGTGCCAGCAGTTTATACGACAGCTACAATGAGCAGTTCTTC.

CDR3 in amino acids: CASSPTSGGSLAKNIQYF. In DNA, the CDR3 is TGTGCCAGCAGCCCCACTAGCGGGGGGAGTCTTGCCAAAAACATTCAGTACTTC. The V call is TRBV11-2, the J call TRBJ2-4; 12 bases are shared with TRBD2. CDR3 length: 18 residues. J lost 1 base, V lost 5 bases, and 9 bases had no gene match. Looked up from germline, CDR1 is SGHAT and CDR2 is FQNNGV.

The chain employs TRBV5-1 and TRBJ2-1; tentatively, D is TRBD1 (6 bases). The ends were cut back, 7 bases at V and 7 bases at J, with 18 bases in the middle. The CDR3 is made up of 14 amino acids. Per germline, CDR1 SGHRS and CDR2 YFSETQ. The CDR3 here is CASFETGSGNEQFF. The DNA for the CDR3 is TGCGCCAGCTTCGAAACAGGGTCTGGGAATGAGCAGTTCTTC.

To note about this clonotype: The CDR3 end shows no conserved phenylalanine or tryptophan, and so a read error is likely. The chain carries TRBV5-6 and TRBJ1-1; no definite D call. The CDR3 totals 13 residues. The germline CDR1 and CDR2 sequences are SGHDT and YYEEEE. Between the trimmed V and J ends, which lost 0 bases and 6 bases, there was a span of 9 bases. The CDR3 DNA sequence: TGTGCCAGCAGCTTGGTGGCTTCCTCTGAAGCTTTCATT. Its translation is CASSLVASSEAFI.

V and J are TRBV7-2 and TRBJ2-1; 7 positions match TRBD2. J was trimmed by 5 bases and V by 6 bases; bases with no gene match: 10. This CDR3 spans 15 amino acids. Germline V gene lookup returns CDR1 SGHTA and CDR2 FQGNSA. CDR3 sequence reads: CASRPVGGSHNEQFF. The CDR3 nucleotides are TGTGCCAGCAGACCGGTCGGGGGGAGTCACAATGAGCAGTTCTTC.

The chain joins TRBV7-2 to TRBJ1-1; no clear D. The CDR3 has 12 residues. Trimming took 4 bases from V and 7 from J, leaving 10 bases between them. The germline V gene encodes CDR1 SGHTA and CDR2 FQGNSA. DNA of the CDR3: TGTGCCAGCAGCTCGAATACGGGTGAAGCTTTCTTT. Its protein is CASSSNTGEAFF.

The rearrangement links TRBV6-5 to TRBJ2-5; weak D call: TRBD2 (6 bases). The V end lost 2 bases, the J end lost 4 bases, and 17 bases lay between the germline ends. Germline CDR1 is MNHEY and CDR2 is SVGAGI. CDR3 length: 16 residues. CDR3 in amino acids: CASSYPGGGGAETQYF. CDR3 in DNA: TGTGCCAGCAGTTACCCCGGCGGAGGAGGGGCAGAGACCCAGTACTTC.

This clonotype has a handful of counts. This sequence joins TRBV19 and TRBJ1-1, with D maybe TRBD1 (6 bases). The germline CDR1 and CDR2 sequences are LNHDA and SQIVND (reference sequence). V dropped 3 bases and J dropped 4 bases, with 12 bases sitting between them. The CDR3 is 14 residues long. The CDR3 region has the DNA TGTGCCAGTAGTATCTTACAGGGAAGCACTGAAGCTTTCTTT. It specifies CASSILQGSTEAFF. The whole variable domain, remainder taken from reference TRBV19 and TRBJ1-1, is DGGITQSPKYLFRKEGQNVTLSCEQNLNHDAMYWYRQDPGQGLRLIYYSQIVNDFQKGDIAEGYSVSREKKESFPLTVTSAQKNPTAFYLCASSILQGSTEAFFGQGTRLTVV.

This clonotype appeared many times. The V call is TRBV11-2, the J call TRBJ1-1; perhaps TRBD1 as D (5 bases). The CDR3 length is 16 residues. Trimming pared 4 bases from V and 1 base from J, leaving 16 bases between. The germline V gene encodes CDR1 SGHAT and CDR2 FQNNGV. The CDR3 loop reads CASSSNSKTGNTEAFF. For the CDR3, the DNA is TGTGCCAGCAGCTCTAATTCAAAAACAGGGAACACTGAAGCTTTCTTT.

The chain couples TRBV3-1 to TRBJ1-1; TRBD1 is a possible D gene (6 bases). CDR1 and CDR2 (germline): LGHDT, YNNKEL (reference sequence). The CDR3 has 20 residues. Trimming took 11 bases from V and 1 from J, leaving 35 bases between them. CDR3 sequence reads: CACTQGVQGSNAAGNTEAFF. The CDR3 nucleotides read TGTGCCTGCACCCAAGGGGTCCAGGGGTCTAATGCTGCGGGGAACACTGAAGCTTTCTTT.

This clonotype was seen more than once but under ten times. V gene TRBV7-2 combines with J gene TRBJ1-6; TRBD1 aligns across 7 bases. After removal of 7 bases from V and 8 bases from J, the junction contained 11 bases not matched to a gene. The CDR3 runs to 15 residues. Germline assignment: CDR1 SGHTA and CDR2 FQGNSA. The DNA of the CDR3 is TGTGCCAGCACCCCCAGGGGGGGTTTTTATTCACCCCTCCACTTT. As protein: CASTPRGGFYSPLHF.

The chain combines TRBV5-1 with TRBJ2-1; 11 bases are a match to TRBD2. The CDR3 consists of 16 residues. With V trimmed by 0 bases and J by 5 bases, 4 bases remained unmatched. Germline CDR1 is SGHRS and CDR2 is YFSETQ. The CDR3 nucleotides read TGCGCCAGCAGCTTGGCCGGGACTAGCGGACACAATGAGCAGTTCTTC. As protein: CASSLAGTSGHNEQFF.

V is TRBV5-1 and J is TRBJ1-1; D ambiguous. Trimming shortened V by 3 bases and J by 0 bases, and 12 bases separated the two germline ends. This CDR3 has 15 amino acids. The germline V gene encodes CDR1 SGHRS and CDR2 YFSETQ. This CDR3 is CASSYRGGMNTEAFF. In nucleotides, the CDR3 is TGCGCCAGCAGCTACCGAGGAGGGATGAACACTGAAGCTTTCTTT.

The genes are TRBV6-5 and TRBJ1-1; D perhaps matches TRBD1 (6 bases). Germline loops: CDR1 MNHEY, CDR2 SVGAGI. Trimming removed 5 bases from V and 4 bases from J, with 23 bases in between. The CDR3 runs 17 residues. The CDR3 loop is CASSHTGTRAEGTEAFF. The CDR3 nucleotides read TGTGCCAGCAGTCACACCGGGACACGGGCGGAGGGCACTGAAGCTTTCTTT.

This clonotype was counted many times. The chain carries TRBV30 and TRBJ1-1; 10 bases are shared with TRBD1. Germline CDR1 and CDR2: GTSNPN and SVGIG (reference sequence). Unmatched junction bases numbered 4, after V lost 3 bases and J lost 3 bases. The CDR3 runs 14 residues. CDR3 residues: CAWSPTGGHTEAFF. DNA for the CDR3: TGTGCCTGGAGCCCGACAGGGGGCCACACTGAAGCTTTCTTT.

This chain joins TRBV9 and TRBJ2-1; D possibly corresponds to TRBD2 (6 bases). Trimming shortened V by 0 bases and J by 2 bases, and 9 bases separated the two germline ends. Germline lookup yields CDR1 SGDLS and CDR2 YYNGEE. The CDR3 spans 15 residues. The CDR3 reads CASSVAGLTYNEQFF. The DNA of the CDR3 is TGTGCCAGCAGCGTAGCGGGACTTACCTACAATGAGCAGTTCTTC.

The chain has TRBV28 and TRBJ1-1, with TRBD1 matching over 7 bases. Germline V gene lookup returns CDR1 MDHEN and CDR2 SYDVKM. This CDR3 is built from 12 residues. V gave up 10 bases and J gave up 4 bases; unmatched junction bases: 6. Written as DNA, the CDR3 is TGTGCCACACGACAGGGTGGCACTGAAGCTTTCTTT. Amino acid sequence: CATRQGGTEAFF.

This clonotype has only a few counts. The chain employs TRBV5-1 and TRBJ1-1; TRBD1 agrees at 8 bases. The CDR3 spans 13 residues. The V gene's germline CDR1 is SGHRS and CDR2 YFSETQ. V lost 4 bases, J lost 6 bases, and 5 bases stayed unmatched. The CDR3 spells CASSTGGVPEAFF. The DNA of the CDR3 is TGCGCCAGCAGCACAGGGGGGGTACCTGAAGCTTTCTTT.

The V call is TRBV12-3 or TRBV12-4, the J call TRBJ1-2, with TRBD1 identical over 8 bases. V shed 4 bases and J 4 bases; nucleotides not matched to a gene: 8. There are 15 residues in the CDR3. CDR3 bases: TGTGCCAGCAGTTCCGGACAGGGTATGGGCTATGGCTACACCTTC. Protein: CASSSGQGMGYGYTF.

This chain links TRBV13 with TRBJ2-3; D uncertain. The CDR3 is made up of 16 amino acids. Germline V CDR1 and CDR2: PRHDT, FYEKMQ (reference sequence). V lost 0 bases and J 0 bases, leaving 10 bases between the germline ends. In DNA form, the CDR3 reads TGTGCCAGCAGCTTAGGTGGCCCAACTAGCACAGATACGCAGTATTTT. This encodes CASSLGGPTSTDTQYF.

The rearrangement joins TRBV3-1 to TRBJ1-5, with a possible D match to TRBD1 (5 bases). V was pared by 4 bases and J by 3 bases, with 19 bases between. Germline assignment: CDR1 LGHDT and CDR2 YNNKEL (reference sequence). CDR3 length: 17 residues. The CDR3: CASSPTRWTTYNQPQHF. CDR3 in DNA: TGTGCCAGCAGCCCGACACGTTGGACAACCTACAATCAGCCCCAGCATTTT.